The source of this TCR beta chain is a study of lymphopenia after photon versus proton radiotherapy. This CDR3 contains 14 residues. Trimming removed 1 base at V and 5 bases at J, with 9 bases between. The V gene's germline CDR1 is MDHEN and CDR2 SYDVKM. The protocol was immunoSEQ multiplex PCR, while the TCRdb copy is restricted to in-frame clones and leaves out a portion. In the table there are 60,000 or so clones, 75% to 90% of which are singletons. The sequence was collected from a man in his forties with gastric cancer. The chain couples TRBV28 to TRBJ1-5, with D unclear. The sequences come from peripheral blood, collected from a patient treated with photon-based radiotherapy. The CDR3 DNA sequence: TGTGCCAGCAGTTTATCCGGGGTTTATCAGCCCCAGCATTTT. This gives the protein CASSLSGVYQPQHF.